The 26 T cell receptor beta chains listed next were all sequenced from one sample in a study of cytomegalovirus exposure and HLA in healthy donors. The PCR had 60 Vbeta and 13 Jbeta primers. Produced via immunoSEQ multiplex PCR; TCRdb's table is partial and in-frame only. The sample has more than 65,000 clones, about 79% seen once. Sequenced input: PBMCs. The receptors shown here come from a female donor in good health and CMV-seronegative.

This clone showed up just once. J is TRBJ2-1 and V is TRBV10-1; 7 bases align to TRBD1. V dropped 3 bases and J dropped 5; count of bases not matched to a gene: 7. This CDR3 has 15 residues. Germline V CDR1 and CDR2: WNHNN, SYGVQD (reference sequence). The CDR3 is CASSDGRTGNNEQFF. The CDR3, as DNA: TGCGCCAGCAGTGACGGACGGACAGGTAACAATGAGCAGTTCTTC.

The J gene is TRBJ1-6, the V gene TRBV6-1, with D unclear. V was pared by 0 bases and J by 0 bases, with 15 bases between. This CDR3 comprises 19 residues. Per germline, CDR1 MNHNS and CDR2 SASEGT. This CDR3 reads CASSEAPPAQSSYNSPLHF. The CDR3 DNA sequence: TGTGCCAGCAGTGAAGCGCCCCCAGCGCAGAGCTCCTATAATTCACCCCTCCACTTT.

This chain links TRBV5-8 with TRBJ1-5; 8 nucleotides line up with TRBD1. The CDR3 runs to 18 residues. From germline, CDR1 is SGHTS and CDR2 YDEGEE. J was trimmed by 7 bases and V by 4 bases; bases with no gene match: 19. The CDR3: CASSLLFDSGQGGQPQHF. The CDR3 region has the DNA TGTGCCAGCAGCCTTCTTTTCGACTCCGGACAGGGAGGGCAGCCCCAGCATTTT. Complete variable domain (other parts from reference TRBV5-8 and TRBJ1-5): EAGVTQSPTHLIKTRGQQATLRCSPISGHTSVYWYQQALGLGLQFLLWYDEGEERNRGNFPPRFSGRQFPNYSSELNVNALELEDSALYLCASSLLFDSGQGGQPQHFGDGTRLSIL.

This rearrangement joins TRBV10-1 to TRBJ1-1; no clear D. The germline V and J ends were trimmed by 6 bases and 0 bases, with 8 bases remaining between them. Per the germline V gene, CDR1 is WNHNN and CDR2 is SYGVQD (reference sequence). This CDR3 has 13 residues. The CDR3 DNA reads TGCGCCAGCAGAGAACAGCTGAACACTGAAGCTTTCTTT. This translates into CASREQLNTEAFF.

The V call is TRBV6-5, the J call TRBJ1-1; maybe TRBD1 (5 bases). The CDR3 extends over 14 amino acids. Germline CDR1 reads MNHEY; CDR2 reads SVGAGI. The ends were cut back, 6 bases at V and 6 bases at J, with 17 bases in the middle. CDR3 bases: TGTGCCAGCAGCCGGGTACCGACAGCCGCTGAAGCTTTCTTT. It specifies CASSRVPTAAEAFF.

Remarks on this clone: The sample contains more than one DNA sequence encoding this CDR3. V gene TRBV19 combines with J gene TRBJ1-5; tentatively, D is TRBD1 (6 bases). This CDR3 has 13 amino acids. V dropped 5 bases and J dropped 4 bases, with 9 bases sitting between them. Germline V gene sequence: CDR1 LNHDA, CDR2 SQIVND (reference sequence). The CDR3 nucleotides read TGTGCCAGTAGTGTACAGGGTAATCAGCCCCAGCATTTT. It is translated as CASSVQGNQPQHF. Complete variable domain (other parts from reference TRBV19 and TRBJ1-5): DGGITQSPKYLFRKEGQNVTLSCEQNLNHDAMYWYRQDPGQGLRLIYYSQIVNDFQKGDIAEGYSVSREKKESFPLTVTSAQKNPTAFYLCASSVQGNQPQHFGDGTRLSIL.

This clone was counted a few times. The V call is TRBV7-9, the J call TRBJ1-1; D perhaps matches TRBD1 (5 bases). V shed 1 base and J shed 6 bases, with 12 bases lying between them. Germline CDR1 reads SEHNR; CDR2 reads FQNEAQ (reference sequence). This CDR3 contains 14 residues. The CDR3 DNA sequence: TGTGCCAGCAGCTTAGTGTCAGGGATCCCTGAAGCTTTCTTT. Its translation: CASSLVSGIPEAFF. The full variable domain, completed using reference TRBV7-9 and TRBJ1-1, is DTGVSQNPRHKITKRGQNVTFRCDPISEHNRLYWYRQTLGQGPEFLTYFQNEAQLEKSRLLSDRFSAERPKGSFSTLEIQRTEQGDSAMYLCASSLVSGIPEAFFGQGTRLTVV.

This clone was picked up a small number of times. The J gene is TRBJ1-3, the V gene TRBV15; the D gene is possibly TRBD1 (6 bases). The CDR3 totals 15 residues. CDR1 is LNHNV and CDR2 is YYDKDF in the germline V gene (reference sequence). V lost 4 bases and J 4 bases, leaving 14 bases between the germline ends. DNA of the CDR3: TGTGCCACCAGCAAGGACAGTGCGTTGGGAAACACCATATATTTT. Its translation is CATSKDSALGNTIYF.

Only a few counts were recorded for this clone. The rearrangement joins TRBV29-1 to TRBJ2-7; tentatively, D is TRBD1 (5 bases). Trimming removed 7 bases from V and 9 bases from J, with 22 bases in between. CDR3 length equals 13 residues. Germline CDR1 SQVTM, CDR2 ANQGSEA. CDR3 bases: TGCAGCGCCGTGGGGCAGGGTGAAGCTCGGCAGTACTTC. It specifies CSAVGQGEARQYF.

V gene TRBV2 combines with J gene TRBJ1-5; 9 positions match TRBD1. The length of the CDR3 is 18 residues. From germline, CDR1 is SNHLY and CDR2 FYNNEI. Germline trimming cut 6 bases from V and 0 bases from J; bases unmatched to any gene: 12. CDR3 bases: TGTGCCAGCAGCTGGGGACAGGGTCACGATTATAGCAATCAGCCCCAGCATTTT. Protein product: CASSWGQGHDYSNQPQHF.

This chain links TRBV28 with TRBJ2-7, with a tentative D call TRBD1 (6 bases). This CDR3 comprises 13 residues. V was clipped by 4 bases and J by 3 bases, with 10 bases between them. CDR1 is MDHEN and CDR2 is SYDVKM in the germline V gene. The CDR3 coding sequence is TGTGCCAGCAGTTCCGGGACACACTACGAGCAGTACTTC. Translated: CASSSGTHYEQYF.

This sequence joins TRBV6-5 and TRBJ1-3; 9 bases map to TRBD1. Germline V gene data show CDR1 as MNHEY and CDR2 as SVGAGI. Trimming removed 6 bases from V and 7 bases from J; junction bases left unmatched: 7. The length of the CDR3 is 14 residues. The chain's CDR3 is CASRPGQGRNTIYF. The CDR3 region has the DNA TGTGCCAGCAGGCCGGGACAGGGACGCAACACCATATATTTT.

The rearrangement uses TRBV29-1 and TRBJ2-1; TRBD1 aligns across 8 bases. The CDR3 is 17 residues long. Trimming at V came to 4 bases and at J to 3 bases, leaving 14 bases not matched to a gene. From germline, CDR1 is SQVTM and CDR2 ANQGSEA. This chain's CDR3 is CSVVGRQGAYFYNEQFF. CDR3 DNA sequence: TGCAGCGTTGTTGGTCGCCAGGGGGCTTATTTCTACAATGAGCAGTTCTTC.

This clone was detected only a few times. The chain recombines TRBV10-3 with TRBJ2-2; D might be TRBD1 (6 bases). Trimming cost V 6 bases and J 6 bases, with 11 bases left between them. The CDR3 length is 13 residues. Germline CDR1 ENHRY, CDR2 SYGVKD. CDR3 residues: CAIRKTGPGELFF. The CDR3 coding sequence is TGTGCCATCAGGAAGACAGGTCCCGGGGAGCTGTTTTTT.

The V call is TRBV6-1, the J call TRBJ1-2, with 8 bases fitting TRBD1. The V gene's germline CDR1 is MNHNS and CDR2 SASEGT. V lost 6 bases and J lost 3; bases outside the gene matches: 6. CDR3 length equals 14 residues. The CDR3 DNA reads as TGTGCCAGCAGGGCCCCGGACAGGGACTATGGCTACACCTTC. Its translation: CASRAPDRDYGYTF.

The chain combines TRBV6-1 with TRBJ2-6; 11 nucleotides align to TRBD1. Unmatched junction bases numbered 4, after V lost 0 bases and J lost 12 bases. The CDR3 is 15 amino acids. In germline, CDR1 is MNHNS, CDR2 SASEGT. The CDR3 here is CASSEAEGQGGVLTF. As DNA, the CDR3 is TGTGCCAGCAGTGAAGCGGAGGGACAGGGGGGCGTCCTGACTTTC.

This chain links TRBV28 with TRBJ2-1, with D possibly matching TRBD2 (5 bases). Trimming stripped 7 bases from V and 5 bases from J, with 18 bases between. CDR3 length: 15 amino acids. Germline values: CDR1 MDHEN, CDR2 SYDVKM. The CDR3 DNA reads as TGTGCCAGCACACCCCGATTAAGAGGGAACAATGAGCAGTTCTTC. Protein: CASTPRLRGNNEQFF. Together with reference TRBV28 and TRBJ2-1, the CDR3 gives the full variable domain: DVKVTQSSRYLVKRTGEKVFLECVQDMDHENMFWYRQDPGLGLRLIYFSYDVKMKEKGDIPEGYSVSREKKERFSLILESASTNQTSMYLCASTPRLRGNNEQFFGPGTRLTVL.

The chain combines TRBV25-1 with TRBJ2-3; D uncertain. Germline V CDR1 and CDR2: MGHDK, SYGVNS. The CDR3 covers 15 residues. Trimming pared 5 bases from V and 1 base from J, leaving 13 bases between. The CDR3 is CASSLPELGTDTQYF. The CDR3 nucleotides read TGTGCCAGCAGTTTGCCGGAGCTCGGCACAGATACGCAGTATTTT.

The J gene is TRBJ1-4, the V gene TRBV6-5; D perhaps matches TRBD1 (6 bases). CDR1 is MNHEY, CDR2 SVGAGI, per germline. The CDR3 spans 15 residues. Deletions cut 2 bases from V and 3 bases from J, with 10 bases between. DNA of the CDR3: TGTGCCAGCAGTTACGCGGGGGCAGCTAATGAAAAACTGTTTTTT. Translating it yields CASSYAGAANEKLFF.

The chain has TRBV28 and TRBJ2-7; 13 bases are shared with TRBD2. This CDR3 has 17 residues. J was trimmed by 3 bases and V by 6 bases; bases with no gene match: 11. CDR1 is MDHEN and CDR2 is SYDVKM in the germline V gene. CDR3 loop: CASSVGGTSGTVYEQYF. As DNA, the CDR3 is TGTGCCAGCAGCGTGGGTGGGACTAGCGGGACTGTCTACGAGCAGTACTTC.

The CDR3 loop reads CASTERGSNYGYTF. The CDR3, as DNA: TGTGCCAGCACCGAGCGCGGATCTAACTATGGCTACACCTTC. The rearrangement joins TRBV2 to TRBJ1-2; D is undetermined. CDR1 is SNHLY, CDR2 FYNNEI, per germline. V lost 7 bases, J lost 0 bases, and 12 bases lay in between. CDR3 size: 14 residues.

The V call is TRBV18, the J call TRBJ2-7; weak D call: TRBD1 (5 bases). The CDR3 runs to 15 residues. V lost 3 bases and J 6 bases, leaving 18 bases between the germline ends. Germline CDR1 KGHSH, CDR2 LQKENI. The CDR3: CASSPDLGRGGEQYF. CDR3 in DNA: TGTGCCAGCTCACCCGACTTGGGTAGGGGTGGCGAGCAGTACTTC.

The chain is built from TRBV15 and TRBJ1-1; 8 nucleotides align to TRBD1. Germline V gene sequence: CDR1 LNHNV, CDR2 YYDKDF (reference sequence). Trimming cost V 3 bases and J 10 bases; bases outside gene matches: 13. The CDR3 contains 15 residues. The CDR3 loop reads CATSRTGASAFRAFF. The CDR3 DNA is TGTGCCACCAGCAGGACAGGGGCCTCGGCCTTCAGAGCTTTCTTT.

The chain is built from TRBV10-3 and TRBJ1-6; TRBD1 aligns across 9 bases. CDR3 size: 14 residues. J lost 4 bases, V lost 11 bases, and 6 bases had no gene match. From germline, CDR1 is ENHRY and CDR2 SYGVKD. In DNA, the CDR3 is TGTGCCGCCAGAGACAGGGGGTATAATTCACCCCTCCACTTT. Its translation: CAARDRGYNSPLHF.

This chain joins TRBV30 and TRBJ2-2; 12 nucleotides line up with TRBD2. The CDR3 totals 15 residues. Germline CDR1 GTSNPN, CDR2 SVGIG (reference sequence). The junction had 11 bases not matched to a gene; V was cut back by 8 bases and J by 7 bases. The CDR3 is CAGGGLAGSFGELFF. Written as DNA, the CDR3 is TGTGCCGGGGGGGGACTAGCGGGTAGTTTCGGGGAGCTGTTTTTT.

This clone was seen only a few times. This chain uses TRBV18 with TRBJ2-1; 11 bases are a match to TRBD2. The CDR3 is 18 amino acids. V shed 1 base, J shed 4 bases, and the junction held 9 bases outside the gene matches. Germline-derived CDR1 and CDR2 are KGHSH and LQKENI. CDR3 protein: CASSPLVTGTSGYNEQFF. Written as DNA, the CDR3 is TGTGCCAGCTCACCACTGGTCACGGGGACTAGCGGTTACAATGAGCAGTTCTTC.